One sample yielded the 21 T cell receptor beta chains listed below, sequenced in a study of blood T cell repertoires in COVID-19. TCRdb keeps only in-frame clones here, not all; method: immunoSEQ multiplex PCR. In the table there are 140,000 to 150,000 clones, 88% of which are singletons. The sequenced sample was peripheral blood. These receptors all stem from a human donor in a cohort sampled during active COVID-19.

Concerning this clone itself: The same CDR3 also results from other DNA sequences found in this sample. The chain carries TRBV20-1 and TRBJ2-3, with D perhaps matching TRBD2 (6 bases). From germline, CDR1 is DFQATT and CDR2 SNEGSKA (reference sequence). With 3 bases removed from V and 0 bases from J, the gap between germline ends came to 10 bases. This CDR3 is 14 amino acids long. The CDR3 nucleotides are TGCAGTGCTAGTAGGAGGGGAAGCACAGATACGCAGTATTTT. Translated: CSASRRGSTDTQYF.

The J gene is TRBJ2-1, the V gene TRBV28; 11 nucleotides agree with TRBD2. The CDR3 extends over 18 amino acids. The germline V gene encodes CDR1 MDHEN and CDR2 SYDVKM. The trim removed 8 bases at V and 7 bases at J, leaving 19 bases unmatched. The CDR3 nucleotides are TGTGCCAGCTTTCGCCTAGCAGGTAGCGGGAGGGCCGCGAATGAGCAGTTCTTC. Amino acids: CASFRLAGSGRAANEQFF.

The table lists this clone with a few counts. The chain has TRBV11-2 and TRBJ1-1; D is unresolved. V lost 6 bases and J lost 0, with 14 bases in between. The CDR3 spans 15 residues. Germline CDR1 SGHAT, CDR2 FQNNGV. The CDR3 region has the DNA TGTGCCAGCAGATACAATACCGACATGAACACTGAAGCTTTCTTT. Protein: CASRYNTDMNTEAFF.

The chain links TRBV3-1 (or the pseudogene TRBV3-2) to TRBJ2-7, with 7 positions matching TRBD1. Germline V CDR1 and CDR2: LGHDT, YNNKEL (reference sequence). The V segment lost 4 bases and the J segment 2 bases; nucleotides outside the gene matches: 5. The CDR3 consists of 14 residues. This CDR3 reads CASSPYRGTYEQYF. The CDR3 nucleotides are TGTGCCAGCAGCCCATACAGGGGTACCTACGAGCAGTACTTC.

The V and J genes are TRBV5-4 and TRBJ2-3, with 10 bases aligning to TRBD2. Germline assignment: CDR1 SGHNT and CDR2 YYREEE (reference sequence). The CDR3 contains 18 residues. V trimming: 4 bases; J trimming: 0 bases; junction bases outside the gene matches: 11. The CDR3 loop is CASSPQPPTSGSTDTQYF. Here the CDR3 DNA reads TGTGCCAGCAGCCCGCAGCCCCCGACTAGCGGGAGCACAGATACGCAGTATTTT.

The chain employs TRBV5-4 and TRBJ2-3, with unresolved D. The CDR3 spans 15 residues. Trimming cost V 0 bases and J 4 bases, with 12 bases left between them. CDR1 is SGHNT, CDR2 YYREEE, per germline (reference sequence). The CDR3 DNA is TGTGCCAGCAGCTTGGCCTCGCAGTTCCCAGATACGCAGTATTTT. It is translated as CASSLASQFPDTQYF.

The V call is TRBV14, the J call TRBJ1-1; D is ambiguous. Per germline, CDR1 SGHDN and CDR2 FVKESK. The CDR3 is 12 amino acids. The V end was cut by 3 bases, the J end by 5 bases, with 7 bases between. In DNA, the CDR3 is TGTGCCAGCAGCCAGAGCAGGACTGAAGCTTTCTTT. This translates into CASSQSRTEAFF.

This rearrangement joins TRBV5-4 to TRBJ1-6; possibly TRBD1 for D (6 bases). Germline V gene lookup returns CDR1 SGHNT and CDR2 YYREEE (reference sequence). V lost 0 bases to trimming and J lost 8 bases, with 12 bases between them. The CDR3 has 15 amino acids. CDR3 sequence (DNA): TGTGCCAGCAGCTTGGGGGTGGGACAAGATTCACCCCTCCACTTT. Protein: CASSLGVGQDSPLHF.

The chain has TRBV5-1 and TRBJ1-4, with D possibly TRBD1 on 6 matching bases. The CDR3 has 14 residues. Trimming shortened V by 1 base and J by 8 bases, and 12 bases separated the two germline ends. In germline, CDR1 is SGHRS, CDR2 YFSETQ. This CDR3 is CASSLLGGQEKLFF. CDR3 coding DNA: TGCGCCAGCAGCTTGTTGGGGGGGCAAGAAAAACTGTTTTTT.

This clone was observed a handful of times. The J gene is TRBJ2-3, the V gene TRBV7-6; 7 bases match TRBD2. CDR1 is SGHVS, CDR2 FNYEAQ, per germline. The junction had 6 bases not matched to a gene; V was cut back by 5 bases and J by 4 bases. The CDR3 contains 14 residues. CDR3 region: CASSPGTIPDTQYF. Here the CDR3 DNA reads TGTGCCAGCAGCCCCGGGACTATACCAGATACGCAGTATTTT.

The chain carries TRBV6-2 or TRBV6-3 and TRBJ2-7, with D uncertain. Germline V lookup: CDR1 MNHEY, CDR2 SVGEGT. CDR3 length: 12 amino acids. V gave up 0 bases and J gave up 5 bases, with 5 bases separating them. The CDR3 DNA follows: TGTGCCAGCAGTTACTCGAGAAACGAGCAGTACTTC. Protein: CASSYSRNEQYF.

The gene calls are TRBV14 and TRBJ2-1, with TRBD2 matching over 9 bases. Germline assignment: CDR1 SGHDN and CDR2 FVKESK. V was clipped by 0 bases and J by 4 bases; unmatched bases: 10. The CDR3 is 18 amino acids. The CDR3 is CASSQDWASGVQYNEQFF. The DNA for the CDR3 is TGTGCCAGCAGCCAAGATTGGGCTAGCGGGGTTCAATACAATGAGCAGTTCTTC.

This chain links TRBV28 with TRBJ2-1, with TRBD2 matching over 7 bases. The CDR3 has 15 amino acids. J lost 7 bases, V lost 1 base, and 7 bases had no gene match. Germline assignment: CDR1 MDHEN and CDR2 SYDVKM. The CDR3 sequence: CASSLLGGSSNEQFF. The CDR3 DNA follows: TGTGCCAGCAGTTTATTGGGCGGGAGCAGTAATGAGCAGTTCTTC.

This chain uses TRBV18 with TRBJ1-2, with 8 positions matching TRBD1. The CDR3 is made up of 14 amino acids. The V and J ends lost 3 bases and 2 bases, in that order; junction bases with no gene match: 2. Germline V gene sequence: CDR1 KGHSH, CDR2 LQKENI. In DNA form, the CDR3 reads TGTGCCAGCTCACCGGGACAGGCGAACTATGGCTACACCTTC. It is translated as CASSPGQANYGYTF.

The chain employs TRBV7-6 and TRBJ2-3; D might be TRBD1 (6 bases). Germline V CDR1 and CDR2: SGHVS, FNYEAQ. This CDR3 comprises 15 residues. V dropped 2 bases and J dropped 3 bases, with 12 bases sitting between them. CDR3 nucleotide sequence: TGTGCCAGCAGCTTAAACAGGGACCCGACAGATACGCAGTATTTT. As protein: CASSLNRDPTDTQYF.

The chain links TRBV13 to TRBJ2-5; 11 positions match TRBD2. CDR1 and CDR2 from the germline V gene are PRHDT and FYEKMQ (reference sequence). The length of the CDR3 is 14 residues. Trimming took 5 bases from V and 4 from J; bases not matched to a gene: 3. The CDR3 is CASSKGLAGETQYF. The CDR3 coding sequence is TGTGCCAGCAGCAAAGGACTAGCGGGAGAGACCCAGTACTTC.

The V and J genes are TRBV28 and TRBJ2-6, with 11 bases matching TRBD2. V trimming: 5 bases; J trimming: 0 bases; junction bases outside the gene matches: 9. Germline values: CDR1 MDHEN, CDR2 SYDVKM. The CDR3 sequence is 19 residues long. As DNA, the CDR3 is TGTGCCAGCAGTCTCCCTAGCGGGAGGTTCCCCTCTGGGGCCAACGTCCTGACTTTC. It codes for CASSLPSGRFPSGANVLTF.

The rearrangement links TRBV7-8 to TRBJ2-5, with TRBD1 matching 8 bases. In germline, CDR1 is SGHVS, CDR2 FQNEAQ. Trimming removed 3 bases from V and 13 bases from J; junction bases left unmatched: 4. This CDR3 is built from 11 residues. The CDR3 loop reads CASSFPDRAYF. CDR3 bases: TGTGCCAGCAGCTTTCCGGACAGGGCGTACTTC.

This chain joins TRBV28 and TRBJ2-7; 7 bases align to TRBD2. V shed 4 bases and J 1 base; nucleotides not matched to a gene: 4. Germline CDR1 is MDHEN and CDR2 is SYDVKM. This CDR3 is built from 14 residues. The CDR3 bases are TGTGCCAGCAGTTATAGCGGGTCTTCCTACGAGCAGTACTTC. It encodes CASSYSGSSYEQYF.

J is TRBJ2-5 and V is TRBV7-3, with TRBD2 matching 9 bases. Germline V gene data show CDR1 as SGHTA and CDR2 as FQGTGA. With V trimmed by 0 bases and J by 5 bases, 4 bases remained unmatched. The CDR3 covers 15 residues. The CDR3 loop is CASSLTGTSMETQYF. Here the CDR3 DNA reads TGTGCCAGCAGCTTAACGGGGACTAGCATGGAGACCCAGTACTTC.

The J gene is TRBJ1-6, the V gene TRBV27, with TRBD1 matching 7 bases. The junction had 5 bases not matched to a gene; V was cut back by 5 bases and J by 4 bases. The CDR3 loop spans 15 amino acids. Germline V lookup: CDR1 MNHEY, CDR2 SMNVEV (reference sequence). The CDR3 sequence: CASSPQQGYNSPLHF. CDR3 bases: TGTGCCAGCAGTCCACAACAGGGGTATAATTCACCCCTCCACTTT.